A selection of T cell receptor beta chains follows, all from one sample in a study of cytomegalovirus exposure and HLA in healthy donors. The method was immunoSEQ multiplex PCR; TCRdb's version includes in-frame clones alone and lacks a portion of them. In the table there are roughly 170,000 clones, approximately 80% of which are singletons. The sample taken for sequencing was PBMCs. All receptors derive from a woman in her late teens or twenties in good health and CMV-seronegative. Both conserved end residues are part of each CDR3. D genes are given only for firm matches. Some rows have no size entry. The others give once, few or many, or a class for an expanded clone.

j_call v_call clone_size d_call cdr3_nt cdr3_aa
TRBJ2-7 TRBV5-6 - TRBD1 TGTGCCAGCAGCTTAGCCGGGACAGGTCATTCGGAGCAGTACTTC CASSLAGTGHSEQYF
TRBJ1-4 TRBV2 few TRBD1 TGTGCCAGCAGCCCCGGACAGGGTCAGGCTGAAAAACTGTTTTTT CASSPGQGQAEKLFF
TRBJ1-4 TRBV28 - - TGTGCCAGCAGTCGTCCAGGTCAGGGGACAACTAATGAAAAACTGTTTTTT CASSRPGQGTTNEKLFF
TRBJ2-1 TRBV13 once TRBD2 TGTGCCAGCAGCTCTACAAGCGGGAGGGCCTACAATGAGCAGTTCTTC CASSSTSGRAYNEQFF
TRBJ2-5 TRBV6-5 - TRBD2 TGTGCCAGCAGTTACTCCCTAGCGGGAGTGGAGACCCAGTACTTC CASSYSLAGVETQYF
TRBJ2-5 TRBV6-1 few TRBD2 TGTGCCAGCAGTGAAGTAGCGGGAGGGCAAGAGACCCAGTACTTC CASSEVAGGQETQYF
TRBJ2-5 TRBV18 - TRBD2 TGTGCCAGCTCACTCGGACTAGCGGGAGAGACCCAGTACTTC CASSLGLAGETQYF
TRBJ1-2 TRBV6-1 - TRBD1 TGTGCCAGCAGTGATACAGGGGGCCCTCTATATTATGGCTACACCTTC CASSDTGGPLYYGYTF
TRBJ1-5 TRBV27 - - TGTGCCAGCAGCCAATCTCAGGGATCACAATTGCCCCAGCATTTT CASSQSQGSQLPQHF
TRBJ2-1 TRBV6-6 - TRBD2 TGTGCCAGCAGGCCGCCGGGACTAGCGGCCTACAATGAGCAGTTCTTC CASRPPGLAAYNEQFF
TRBJ2-7 TRBV7-9 - - TGTGCCAGCAGCTTAGAACAGGTTCATGACGAGCAGTACTTC CASSLEQVHDEQYF
TRBJ2-2 TRBV7-6 - TRBD2 TGTGCCAGCAGCTTTATAGCGGGAGTTCTGCCCGGGGAGCTGTTTTTT CASSFIAGVLPGELFF
TRBJ2-5 TRBV5-5 - TRBD2 TGTGCCAGCAGCCCCGGGTGGGCGGGAGGGAAGGAGACCCAGTACTTC CASSPGWAGGKETQYF
TRBJ2-3 TRBV27 few - TGTGCCAGCAGTTTAAGTCCAGGGCTCACAGATACGCAGTATTTT CASSLSPGLTDTQYF
TRBJ2-5 TRBV7-8 - TRBD2 TGTGCCAGCAGCAGACTAGCGGGAGGGCTACAAGAGACCCAGTACTTC CASSRLAGGLQETQYF
TRBJ2-6 TRBV28 - TRBD1 TGTGCCAGCAGTCAGACAGGGTCCTCTGGGGCCAACGTCCTGACTTTC CASSQTGSSGANVLTF
TRBJ2-5 TRBV11-2 - TRBD1 TGTGCCAGCAGCTTGACAGGGACGCAAGAGACCCAGTACTTC CASSLTGTQETQYF
TRBJ2-7 TRBV6-1 - TRBD2 TGTGCCAGCAGGACCGAGCGGGAGCCCTACGAGCAGTACTTC CASRTEREPYEQYF
TRBJ2-2 TRBV28 few TRBD1 TGTGCCAGCAGGCCCCGGGACAGGGTAGTCGGGGAGCTGTTTTTT CASRPRDRVVGELFF
TRBJ2-7 TRBV5-6 - TRBD1 TGTGCCAGCAGCTTTATAGGACAGGGCTCCTACGAGCAGTACTTC CASSFIGQGSYEQYF
TRBJ2-7 TRBV7-8 - TRBD2 TGTGCCAGCAGCATCGCCCGGGGGGTGGGATGGGGGGTCGCCTACGAGCAGTACTTC CASSIARGVGWGVAYEQYF
TRBJ2-7 TRBV7-2 - - TGTGCCAGCAGCTTAGTAGAGGGCGAGCAGTACTTC CASSLVEGEQYF
TRBJ1-4 TRBV7-9 - - TGTGCCAGCAGCTTAGGAACAGGGTCTAATGAAAAACTGTTTTTT CASSLGTGSNEKLFF
TRBJ1-1 TRBV9 - - TGTGCCAGCAGCGTATATCCGGGTCAGGAAGCTTTCTTT CASSVYPGQEAFF
TRBJ2-2 TRBV15 - TRBD2 TGTGCCACCAGCAGAGGGACTAGCGGCCTAACCGGGGAGCTGTTTTTT CATSRGTSGLTGELFF
TRBJ2-6 TRBV19 once TRBD1 TGTGCCAGTAGTATTCTCAGGGGGCACTCTGGGGCCAACGTCCTGACTTTC CASSILRGHSGANVLTF
TRBJ2-7 TRBV5-4 - - TGTGCCAGCAGCTTAGCCAGGTCCGAGCAGTACTTC CASSLARSEQYF
TRBJ2-4 TRBV7-2 - - TGTGCCAGCAGCCGCGGGGCGGCTCTAGCCAAAAACATTCAGTACTTC CASSRGAALAKNIQYF
TRBJ2-1 TRBV14 - TRBD2 TGTGCCAGCAGCCCTATACGGCGGGAGGGCCTGGCCTACAATGAGCAGTTCTTC CASSPIRREGLAYNEQFF
TRBJ2-7 TRBV19 once TRBD2 TGTGCCAGTAGTACGGCCACTAGCGGGAGTATCTACGAGCAGTACTTC CASSTATSGSIYEQYF
TRBJ1-3 TRBV6-5 - - TGTGCCAGCAGCATGAAACAGGGTGGAAACACCATATATTTT CASSMKQGGNTIYF
TRBJ1-2 TRBV2 once - TGTGCCAGCACCCAAAGGGGCAGGGTCGTATATGGCTACACCTTC CASTQRGRVVYGYTF
TRBJ1-2 TRBV7-9 - TRBD1 TGTGCCAGCAGCTTTTTGGACAGGGGAGACGGCTACACCTTC CASSFLDRGDGYTF
TRBJ2-7 TRBV7-8 - - TGTGCCAGCAGCTTCTCCCCGACAGGCGCCTACGAGCAGTACTTC CASSFSPTGAYEQYF
TRBJ1-2 TRBV4-3 - - TGCGCCAGCAGCGGGGCAGGGGATTATGGCTACACCTTC CASSGAGDYGYTF
TRBJ1-5 TRBV7-8 - TRBD1 TGTGCCAGCAGCTTAGGGCAGGGGGCGCGGTCTGGTAATCAGCCCCAGCATTTT CASSLGQGARSGNQPQHF
TRBJ2-1 TRBV6-6 - - TGTGCCAGCAGTTACTCGATGGAAAGTGGACAGAACCAGTTCTTC CASSYSMESGQNQFF
TRBJ1-2 TRBV5-4 - - TGTGCCAGCAGCTTGGAACAGTATGGCTACACCTTC CASSLEQYGYTF
TRBJ2-7 TRBV29-1 - - TGCAGCGTTGCGACTAACTACGAGCAGTACTTC CSVATNYEQYF
TRBJ2-6 TRBV5-1 - TRBD1 TGCGCCAGCAGCTTATGGGGGACAGGGGGGGCGGGGGCCAACGTCCTGACTTTC CASSLWGTGGAGANVLTF
TRBJ2-5 TRBV5-6 - - TGTGCCAGCAGCTTTCTCGGGAGAGGCCAAGAGACCCAGTACTTC CASSFLGRGQETQYF
TRBJ2-2 TRBV5-1 - - TGCGCCAGCAGCCAAGGGAGGACCGGGGAGCTGTTTTTT CASSQGRTGELFF
TRBJ1-2 TRBV15 - - TGTGCCACCAGCAAGAGACAGGACGATTTTTATGAGGGCTACACCTTC CATSKRQDDFYEGYTF